A single sample is the source of the 23 T cell receptor beta chains below, sequenced in a study of brain T cells in children with intractable seizures. TCRdb keeps only in-frame clones here, not all; method: immunoSEQ multiplex PCR. Here the sample spans hundreds of thousands of clones, about 93% being singletons. Regarding time point: blood from clinic visit 5 months post-surgery; TSC patient then seizure free. The sample was peripheral blood, taken more than 4 months after surgery. The receptors derive from a boy younger than two with tuberous sclerosis and intractable seizures.

The rearrangement links TRBV6-5 to TRBJ2-1; tentative D call: TRBD2 (6 bases). V shed 1 base and J shed 5 bases, with 9 bases lying between them. The CDR3 is made up of 14 amino acids. Germline V gene lookup returns CDR1 MNHEY and CDR2 SVGAGI. The CDR3 is CASSYWRDNNEQFF. In DNA form, the CDR3 reads TGTGCCAGCAGTTACTGGCGGGATAACAATGAGCAGTTCTTC.

The chain carries TRBV21-1 and TRBJ2-7; the table calls TRBD2, which could not be checked here. TRBV21-1 is noted as a pseudogene. CDR3 length: 15 amino acids. The CDR3 nucleotides are TGTGCCAGCAGCAAACCCAAGACTAGCGGGGACGAGCAGTACTTC. Its protein product is CASSKPKTSGDEQYF.

The V call is TRBV19, the J call TRBJ1-6; a weak D match, TRBD1 (5 bases). Germline lookup yields CDR1 LNHDA and CDR2 SQIVND (reference sequence). Trimming took off 6 bases at V and 10 bases at J, with 13 bases between the two ends. CDR3 length: 13 residues. The CDR3: CASSPQGSSPLHF. The CDR3, as DNA: TGTGCCAGTAGCCCCCAGGGATCCTCACCCCTCCACTTT.

The rearrangement uses TRBV14 and TRBJ2-1, with D hard to call. CDR1 and CDR2 (germline): SGHDN, FVKESK. This CDR3 is built from 11 residues. Between the trimmed V and J ends, which lost 6 bases and 7 bases, there was a span of 7 bases. The CDR3 nucleotides are TGTGCCAGCAGTAAGTGGAATGAGCAGTTCTTC. It yields the protein CASSKWNEQFF.

V and J are TRBV6-5 and TRBJ1-5, with TRBD1 as a possible D gene (6 bases). The CDR3 covers 14 residues. The germline V gene encodes CDR1 MNHEY and CDR2 SVGAGI. Trimming left V 8 bases short and J 7 bases short, with 18 bases between. The CDR3 bases are TGTGCCAGCTGGAAGGACGGGGGCTCACAGCCCCAGCATTTT. Encoded protein: CASWKDGGSQPQHF.

The chain has TRBV10-3 and TRBJ2-3; D tentatively fits TRBD1 or TRBD2 (5 bases each). The CDR3 runs to 15 residues. CDR1 is ENHRY, CDR2 SYGVKD, per germline. The V end was cut by 8 bases, the J end by 4 bases, with 19 bases between. The CDR3 coding sequence is TGTGCCATCGGAAGGGACGGCACTCGCCCAGATACGCAGTATTTT. Its translation is CAIGRDGTRPDTQYF.

V gene TRBV28 combines with J gene TRBJ2-7; D remains unclear. The germline V gene has CDR1 MDHEN and CDR2 SYDVKM. The V end was cut by 6 bases, the J end by 4 bases, with 4 bases between. There are 10 residues in the CDR3. The CDR3 region has the DNA TGTGCCAGCAGCCATTACGAGCAGTACTTC. Translated: CASSHYEQYF.

The gene calls are TRBV18 and TRBJ1-1, with TRBD1 as a possible D gene (5 bases). The length of the CDR3 is 15 residues. The germline gives CDR1 KGHSH, CDR2 LQKENI. V lost 0 bases, J lost 1 base, and 9 bases lay in between. The CDR3 bases are TGTGCCAGCTCACCACCGGGGGAAGGGAACACTGAAGCTTTCTTT. Translated, it gives CASSPPGEGNTEAFF.

V is TRBV7-2 and J is TRBJ2-1; D is ambiguous. Germline assignment: CDR1 SGHTA and CDR2 FQGNSA. The CDR3 extends over 13 amino acids. Trimming removed 5 bases from V and 10 bases from J, with 15 bases in between. CDR3 bases: TGTGCCAGCAGCCCCCTTCCCCTCGGGGAGCAGTTCTTC. Protein sequence: CASSPLPLGEQFF. The full variable domain, with the rest looked up from reference TRBV7-2 and TRBJ2-1, is GAGVSQSPSNKVTEKGKDVELRCDPISGHTALYWYRQSLGQGLEFLIYFQGNSAPDKSGLPSDRFSAERTGGSVSTLTIQRTQQEDSAVYLCASSPLPLGEQFFGPGTRLTVL.

The V gene is TRBV7-9, the J gene TRBJ2-3; no clear D gene. The CDR3 consists of 13 residues. Germline-derived CDR1 and CDR2 are SEHNR and FQNEAQ (reference sequence). Trimming took 1 base from V and 4 from J, leaving 6 bases between them. The CDR3 region has the DNA TGTGCCAGCAGCTTAGATTACGCAGATACGCAGTATTTT. It is translated as CASSLDYADTQYF. Full variable domain (remainder filled in from reference TRBV7-9 and TRBJ2-3): DTGVSQNPRHKITKRGQNVTFRCDPISEHNRLYWYRQTLGQGPEFLTYFQNEAQLEKSRLLSDRFSAERPKGSFSTLEIQRTEQGDSAMYLCASSLDYADTQYFGPGTRLTVL.

DNA of the CDR3: TGTGCCAGCAGTTATACTTCAGGGGTTGATCAGCCCCAGCATTTT. As protein: CASSYTSGVDQPQHF. This chain joins TRBV6-5 and TRBJ1-5; possible D gene TRBD1, 6 bases. Germline CDR1 and CDR2: MNHEY and SVGAGI. The length of the CDR3 is 15 residues. Trimming left V 3 bases short and J 5 bases short, with 14 bases between.

The V gene is TRBV7-9, the J gene TRBJ1-6; D is uncertain. The CDR3 consists of 13 residues. Germline assignment: CDR1 SEHNR and CDR2 FQNEAQ (reference sequence). The ends were cut back, 5 bases at V and 7 bases at J, with 9 bases in the middle. Here the CDR3 DNA reads TGTGCCAGCAGCCCAACACAGAATTCACCCCTCCACTTT. Amino acid sequence: CASSPTQNSPLHF.

The chain employs TRBV28 and TRBJ1-2, with D tentatively TRBD1 (5 bases). V was pared by 3 bases and J by 8 bases, with 13 bases between. The CDR3 has 13 residues. Germline CDR1 MDHEN, CDR2 SYDVKM. The chain's CDR3 is CASSFPGRYGYTF. The CDR3 DNA reads as TGTGCCAGCAGTTTTCCGGGACGGTACGGCTACACCTTC.

The rearrangement uses TRBV4-1 and TRBJ2-3; 7 bases map to TRBD1. Germline CDR1 is MGHRA and CDR2 is YSYEKL. J gave up 4 bases and V 1 base, and 14 bases lay outside the gene matches. There are 18 residues in the CDR3. The CDR3 DNA is TGCGCCAGCAGCCAAGTCCGCGAACCGGGACAGAGGTCAGATACGCAGTATTTT. It encodes CASSQVREPGQRSDTQYF.

The chain couples TRBV19 to TRBJ2-2, with D unresolved. Germline V lookup: CDR1 LNHDA, CDR2 SQIVND (reference sequence). The germline V and J ends were trimmed by 2 bases and 5 bases, with 6 bases remaining between them. The CDR3 has 13 residues. The CDR3 region has the DNA TGTGCCAGTAGTATAAGTGGGACCGGGGAGCTGTTTTTT. This encodes CASSISGTGELFF.

The J gene is TRBJ2-5, the V gene TRBV4-2, with D maybe TRBD2 (7 bases). Looked up from germline, CDR1 is LGHNA and CDR2 is YNFKEQ. The ends were cut back, 3 bases at V and 5 bases at J, with 22 bases in the middle. The CDR3 is 17 amino acids. The CDR3: CASSQVGTGGEQETQYF. The DNA of the CDR3 is TGTGCCAGCAGCCAGGTGGGGACGGGGGGCGAGCAGGAGACCCAGTACTTC.

This rearrangement joins TRBV4-1 to TRBJ2-3; tentatively, D is TRBD2 (5 bases). The CDR3 is made up of 17 amino acids. CDR1 and CDR2 from the germline V gene are MGHRA and YSYEKL. V was clipped by 4 bases and J by 0 bases, with 17 bases between them. The CDR3 is CASSLHGLDPSTDTQYF. The CDR3 DNA reads as TGCGCCAGCAGCCTCCACGGACTCGATCCTAGCACAGATACGCAGTATTTT.

This clone was detected a few times. The genes are TRBV9 and TRBJ1-1; the D gene is possibly TRBD1 (5 bases). This CDR3 has 15 amino acids. The germline V gene encodes CDR1 SGDLS and CDR2 YYNGEE. The ends were cut back, 0 bases at V and 2 bases at J, with 11 bases in the middle. The CDR3 sequence: CASSVALTGNTEAFF. CDR3 DNA: TGTGCCAGCAGCGTAGCCCTCACAGGCAACACTGAAGCTTTCTTT.

V is TRBV18 and J is TRBJ2-5, with D maybe TRBD1 (6 bases). The germline V gene has CDR1 KGHSH and CDR2 LQKENI. Trimming pared 5 bases from V and 1 base from J, leaving 11 bases between. The length of the CDR3 is 14 residues. This CDR3 reads CASSSGQFQETQYF. CDR3 bases: TGTGCCAGCTCATCCGGACAGTTCCAAGAGACCCAGTACTTC.

The DNA of the CDR3 is TGTGCCAGTAGTATCAAGGGACCGATCTCGAAAGGCTACACCTTC. As protein: CASSIKGPISKGYTF. The chain couples TRBV19 to TRBJ1-2, with D possibly TRBD1 on 5 matching bases. V was trimmed by 3 bases and J by 8 bases, leaving 19 bases between them. The CDR3 runs 15 residues. Germline-derived CDR1 and CDR2 are LNHDA and SQIVND (reference sequence). The whole variable domain, remainder taken from reference TRBV19 and TRBJ1-2, is DGGITQSPKYLFRKEGQNVTLSCEQNLNHDAMYWYRQDPGQGLRLIYYSQIVNDFQKGDIAEGYSVSREKKESFPLTVTSAQKNPTAFYLCASSIKGPISKGYTFGSGTRLTVV.

V gene TRBV2 combines with J gene TRBJ2-3, with TRBD2 matching 10 bases. Trimming cost V 8 bases and J 5 bases; bases outside gene matches: 13. CDR3 length: 16 residues. Germline-derived CDR1 and CDR2 are SNHLY and FYNNEI. CDR3 sequence (DNA): TGTGCCAGCTCTTATACAGCGGGGGGGCTCGGAGATACGCAGTATTTT. Translating gives CASSYTAGGLGDTQYF.

The chain recombines TRBV10-2 with TRBJ1-5; D may be TRBD1 (5 bases). CDR1 and CDR2 (germline): WSHSY, SAAADI. Trimming removed 0 bases at V and 6 bases at J, with 9 bases between. This CDR3 has 14 residues. This CDR3 is CASSESRGLQPQHF. The CDR3 DNA follows: TGCGCCAGCAGTGAGTCAAGGGGACTTCAGCCCCAGCATTTT.

This chain connects TRBV4-1 to TRBJ1-4; D gene ambiguous. Germline V gene data show CDR1 as MGHRA and CDR2 as YSYEKL. The CDR3 is made up of 16 amino acids. V lost 1 base and J lost 0, with 9 bases in between. In nucleotides, the CDR3 is TGCGCCAGCAGCCAAGGACGACAAGCAACTAATGAAAAACTGTTTTTT. Its protein is CASSQGRQATNEKLFF.